The present T cell receptor (beta chain) was sequenced within a study of T-cell memory formation after mild COVID-19. Study-level background: Across donors, TCR clusters were largely donor specific.

Study-level findings and limits: Clones shrinking from day 15 to 85 showed even CD4/CD8 mixes; later expanders tilted CD4+. Proof of SARS-CoV-2 specificity was absent for the second-wave clones that crested on day 37. Among contracting clones, CD4+ were mainly CM/EM and CD8+ enriched in EMRA.

Germline lookup yields CDR1 SGHNT and CDR2 YYREEE (reference sequence). CDR3 length equals 14 residues. With 1 base removed from V and 10 bases from J, the gap between germline ends came to 15 bases. From the 5' RACE reads, TCRdb called clonotypes with MiXCR, one entry per CDR3 protein. The sample contains under 35,000 distinct CDR3 sequences, 15% to 20% of which appear only once. In regard to this clonotype: As yet, its antigen is unknown.

The chain uses TRBV5-4 and TRBJ2-1; D may match TRBD1 or TRBD2 (5 bases each). The receptor was derived from an adult who had mild COVID-19 (a few samples of this study predate the infection). Cell type and time point are not known. Sequencing was carried out using PBMCs or a T cell subset sorted from them (not recorded which). The CDR3: CASSLLGVEREQFF. The DNA for the CDR3 is TGTGCCAGCAGCTTGTTGGGGGTGGAGAGGGAGCAGTTCTTC.